Below, 23 T cell receptor beta chains from the same sample are listed, as sequenced in a study of T cell responses to AZD1222 COVID-19 vaccine. Some clones are missing from TCRdb's copy, which holds only in-frame ones; the method was immunoSEQ multiplex PCR. Of 50,000 to 65,000 clones listed, about 90% are singletons. Sequencing was performed on peripheral blood, taken on day 0 of AZD1222 vaccination. The receptors were gathered from an adult in good health.

This chain joins TRBV10-1 and TRBJ2-1; 11 nucleotides agree with TRBD2. V lost 3 bases to trimming and J lost 7 bases; unmatched junction nucleotides: 5. Germline lookup yields CDR1 WNHNN and CDR2 SYGVQD (reference sequence). The CDR3 runs 15 residues. The CDR3, as DNA: TGCGCCAGCAGTGACCCTAGCGGGGGGCCGAATGAGCAGTTCTTC. This gives the protein CASSDPSGGPNEQFF.

The chain has TRBV12-3 or TRBV12-4 and TRBJ2-5; 9 bases are shared with TRBD1. The CDR3 spans 13 residues. J lost 14 bases, V lost 5 bases, and 12 bases had no gene match. CDR3 DNA sequence: TGTGCCAGCAGTCCAACGGGACAGGGTATCTTATACTTC. Translating gives CASSPTGQGILYF.

V gene TRBV30 combines with J gene TRBJ2-2; unclear D gene. Trimming pared 3 bases from V and 7 bases from J, leaving 12 bases between. The germline gives CDR1 GTSNPN, CDR2 SVGIG (reference sequence). The CDR3 runs 13 residues. The CDR3 nucleotides read TGTGCCTGGAGCGCCATTGTTGACGGGGAGCTGTTTTTT. Its protein product is CAWSAIVDGELFF.

This rearrangement joins TRBV6-1 to TRBJ1-6; D gene unclear. The V gene's germline CDR1 is MNHNS and CDR2 SASEGT. V shed 1 base and J shed 10 bases, with 14 bases lying between them. The CDR3 has 15 amino acids. The CDR3 DNA sequence: TGTGCCAGCAGTGAAGATCCGGGCCGATTCTCACCCCTCCACTTT. Translation: CASSEDPGRFSPLHF.

The CDR3 region has the DNA TGTGCCAGCAGCTTGATTACAGGAGAGACCCAGTACTTC. Residues: CASSLITGETQYF. The chain links TRBV5-8 to TRBJ2-5, with a tentative D call TRBD1 (5 bases). CDR1 and CDR2 from the germline V gene are SGHTS and YDEGEE. With 1 base removed from V and 4 bases from J, the gap between germline ends came to 8 bases. The CDR3 covers 13 residues.

The V gene is TRBV6-5, the J gene TRBJ1-5; D perhaps matches TRBD1 (6 bases). The ends were cut back, 2 bases at V and 0 bases at J, with 8 bases in the middle. In germline, CDR1 is MNHEY, CDR2 SVGAGI. The CDR3 has 15 amino acids. CDR3 amino acids: CASSYGDNSNQPQHF. The CDR3 nucleotides are TGTGCCAGCAGTTACGGGGACAATAGCAATCAGCCCCAGCATTTT.

Comments on this clone: This sample also contains other DNA sequences that code for the same CDR3. This sequence joins TRBV5-1 and TRBJ1-4, with 7 nucleotides matching TRBD1. In germline, CDR1 is SGHRS, CDR2 YFSETQ. The CDR3 runs to 15 residues. Unmatched junction bases numbered 0, after V lost 0 bases and J lost 1 base. In DNA form, the CDR3 reads TGCGCCAGCAGCTTGGGACAGGGAACTAATGAAAAACTGTTTTTT. Translation: CASSLGQGTNEKLFF.

This chain links TRBV7-8 with TRBJ2-7; 11 bases agree with TRBD2. The V segment lost 1 base and the J segment 3 bases; nucleotides outside the gene matches: 5. CDR1 is SGHVS, CDR2 FQNEAQ, per germline. CDR3 size: 16 residues. CDR3 region: CASSLGLAGNHYEQYF. DNA for the CDR3: TGTGCCAGCAGCTTAGGACTAGCGGGGAACCACTACGAGCAGTACTTC.

The chain employs TRBV2 and TRBJ2-3; TRBD1 might be the D (6 bases). This CDR3 region has 17 residues. V shed 6 bases and J shed 0 bases, with 19 bases lying between them. The germline V gene has CDR1 SNHLY and CDR2 FYNNEI. In nucleotides, the CDR3 is TGTGCCAGCAGCCTCCCTGGACAGTCCACTAGCACAGATACGCAGTATTTT. Amino acid sequence: CASSLPGQSTSTDTQYF.

The chain carries TRBV15 and TRBJ2-1; 10 bases fit TRBD2. Germline CDR1 is LNHNV and CDR2 is YYDKDF (reference sequence). The length of the CDR3 is 16 residues. J was trimmed by 4 bases and V by 1 base; bases with no gene match: 4. DNA for the CDR3: TGTGCCACCAGCAGAGGAGCGGGGGGGCAGTACAATGAGCAGTTCTTC. The encoded protein is CATSRGAGGQYNEQFF.

The rearrangement uses TRBV5-1 and TRBJ1-1; D is uncertain. CDR3 size: 13 residues. The V end was cut by 6 bases, the J end by 5 bases, with 14 bases between. CDR1 is SGHRS and CDR2 is YFSETQ in the germline V gene. The CDR3 DNA reads as TGCGCCAGCAATGAGGGAGTTGAAACTGAAGCTTTCTTT. Translation gives CASNEGVETEAFF.

This chain links TRBV25-1 with TRBJ2-5, with 8 bases fitting TRBD2. This CDR3 comprises 14 residues. Trimming removed 4 bases from V and 2 bases from J; junction bases left unmatched: 3. Germline CDR1 and CDR2: MGHDK and SYGVNS. The CDR3 region has the DNA TGTGCCAGCAGTGTATCGGGGGGGCAAGAGACCCAGTACTTC. Translation: CASSVSGGQETQYF.

V gene TRBV18 combines with J gene TRBJ2-5; D remains unclear. The CDR3 extends over 14 amino acids. Germline V CDR1 and CDR2: KGHSH, LQKENI. The germline V and J ends were trimmed by 1 base and 2 bases, with 8 bases remaining between them. As DNA, the CDR3 is TGTGCCAGCTCACCACTCTGGACGCAAGAGACCCAGTACTTC. Residues: CASSPLWTQETQYF. The full variable domain, in which reference TRBV18 and TRBJ2-5 provide the parts outside the CDR3, is NAGVMQNPRHLVRRRGQEARLRCSPMKGHSHVYWYRQLPEEGLKFMVYLQKENIIDESGMPKERFSAEFPKEGPSILRIQQVVRGDSAAYFCASSPLWTQETQYFGPGTRLLVL.

The chain joins TRBV15 to TRBJ1-1; D perhaps matches TRBD1 (6 bases). V lost 0 bases and J lost 1, with 18 bases in between. The CDR3 totals 18 residues. Looked up from germline, CDR1 is LNHNV and CDR2 is YYDKDF (reference sequence). The CDR3 region is CATSREGGFRGPNTEAFF. In DNA, the CDR3 is TGTGCCACCAGCAGAGAAGGGGGGTTTAGGGGACCGAACACTGAAGCTTTCTTT.

The chain is built from TRBV7-9 and TRBJ2-5; perhaps TRBD1 as D (6 bases). The V and J ends lost 8 bases and 0 bases respectively, with 7 bases between them. The CDR3 is 12 amino acids. Germline CDR1 reads SEHNR; CDR2 reads FQNEAQ (reference sequence). DNA of the CDR3: TGTGCCAGCGCAGGGGACCAAGAGACCCAGTACTTC. Its protein product is CASAGDQETQYF.

The V gene is TRBV7-6, the J gene TRBJ2-3, with 10 bases aligning to TRBD2. V lost 2 bases and J lost 1; bases outside the gene matches: 0. From germline, CDR1 is SGHVS and CDR2 FNYEAQ. This CDR3 spans 15 amino acids. The CDR3 region is CASSLLAGGTDTQYF. CDR3 DNA sequence: TGTGCCAGCAGCTTACTAGCGGGGGGCACAGATACGCAGTATTTT.

The J gene is TRBJ1-4, the V gene TRBV7-9, with a tentative D call TRBD1 (5 bases). V was cut by 5 bases and J by 0 bases, with 16 bases left in between. The germline V gene has CDR1 SEHNR and CDR2 FQNEAQ (reference sequence). The CDR3 contains 17 residues. The DNA for the CDR3 is TGTGCCAGCAGCCATAACGGACGGGGGACAACTAATGAAAAACTGTTTTTT. It specifies CASSHNGRGTTNEKLFF.

This clone was seen once. The V call is TRBV3-1 (or the pseudogene TRBV3-2), the J call TRBJ1-6; D not resolved. Trimming removed 1 base from V and 10 bases from J, with 8 bases in between. Germline-derived CDR1 and CDR2 are LGHDT and YNNKEL (reference sequence). The CDR3 contains 13 residues. CDR3 sequence (DNA): TGTGCCAGCAGCCAAGGAAGGAGATCACCCCTCCACTTT. Protein sequence: CASSQGRRSPLHF.

This clone was detected only once. The CDR3 DNA follows: TGTGCCAGCAGTCCGAGGCGGGGGAGCTCCTACAATGAGCAGTTCTTC. Translated, it gives CASSPRRGSSYNEQFF. The V and J genes are TRBV3-1 (or the pseudogene TRBV3-2) and TRBJ2-1, with 7 bases identical to TRBD2. With V trimmed by 6 bases and J by 0 bases, 8 bases remained unmatched. Germline CDR1 reads LGHDT; CDR2 reads YNNKEL (reference sequence). This CDR3 is 16 amino acids long.

The CDR3 spells CAWGTGDTEAFF. The CDR3 nucleotides read TGTGCCTGGGGGACTGGGGACACTGAAGCTTTCTTT. V is TRBV30 and J is TRBJ1-1; possible D gene TRBD1, 5 bases. Trimming shortened V by 5 bases and J by 3 bases, and 10 bases separated the two germline ends. Looked up from germline, CDR1 is GTSNPN and CDR2 is SVGIG (reference sequence). The CDR3 is 12 residues long.

This clone was recorded once. The chain recombines TRBV6-1 with TRBJ2-1, with 7 nucleotides matching TRBD2. The CDR3 is made up of 17 amino acids. The germline V gene encodes CDR1 MNHNS and CDR2 SASEGT. The ends lost 1 base at V and 7 bases at J; junction bases unmatched: 13. The CDR3 sequence: CASSEVLGAGTTNEQFF. The CDR3 DNA reads as TGTGCCAGCAGTGAAGTCCTAGGAGCGGGGACTACTAATGAGCAGTTCTTC.

The chain carries TRBV6-5 and TRBJ1-3; D gene ambiguous. The V and J ends lost 2 bases and 0 bases respectively, with 8 bases between them. The V gene's germline CDR1 is MNHEY and CDR2 SVGAGI. The CDR3 has 15 amino acids. CDR3 sequence: CASSYADPSGNTIYF. The CDR3 DNA sequence: TGTGCCAGCAGTTACGCAGACCCCTCTGGAAACACCATATATTTT.

The chain joins TRBV6-5 to TRBJ1-6; D uncertain. Trimming took off 7 bases at V and 7 bases at J, with 14 bases between the two ends. This CDR3 is built from 14 residues. The germline gives CDR1 MNHEY, CDR2 SVGAGI. CDR3 protein: CASNREGGNSPLHF. The CDR3 region has the DNA TGTGCCAGCAACCGAGAGGGTGGGAATTCACCCCTCCACTTT.